This T cell receptor (beta chain) was retrieved from a study of T cells in Graves' hyperthyroidism and ophthalmopathy. Findings and caveats of the study: Appearing also in blood were most of the thyroid clonotypes expanded above 0.001.

Uncontrolled infection, other autoimmune disease, pregnancy or lactation led to exclusion. What was amplified from RNA transcripts were TCR beta CDR3 regions. In the first-round RT-PCR of the TCR CDR3, the HTBI primer set was used. TCRdb recomputed calls from the multiplex PCR reads with MiXCR, one row per CDR3 protein. The sample contains 600,000 to 850,000 distinct CDR3 sequences, around 19% of which appear only once. The germline CDR1 and CDR2 sequences are KGHSH and LQKENI. V lost 1 base and J 9 bases, leaving 13 bases between the germline ends. The CDR3 extends over 14 amino acids. This clonotype was counted at least ten times. Its antigen is as yet unknown.

The specimen sequenced was blood. V and J are TRBV18 and TRBJ2-1; the D call may be TRBD1 or TRBD2 (5 bases each). This receptor was obtained from a woman in her forties or fifties with Graves' hyperthyroidism that later progressed to Graves' ophthalmopathy. The CDR3 reads CASSPLDPGTEQFF. DNA of the CDR3: TGTGCCAGCTCACCACTAGACCCTGGGACTGAGCAGTTCTTC.